This TCR beta chain derives from a study of STAT5B mutations in CD4+ large granular lymphocyte leukemia. Findings and caveats of the study: Approximately 25% of private leukemic clonotypes occurred rarely in other patients' non-leukemic repertoires.

Data came from immunoSEQ multiplex PCR; TCRdb stores just in-frame clones and leaves some out. Of some 35,000 clones listed, around 88% are singletons. A word on this clone: The antigen is not known.

Trimming took off 4 bases at V and 7 bases at J, with 8 bases between the two ends. This CDR3 has 13 amino acids. In germline, CDR1 is SGHTA, CDR2 FQGNSA. The TCR originated in a human donor in good health. The chain uses TRBV7-2 and TRBJ1-6; D call uncertain. Sequencing was carried out using CD4+ T cells from blood buffy coats. The CDR3 loop reads CASSSLSNSPLHF. Here the CDR3 DNA reads TGTGCCAGCAGCTCCCTGTCAAATTCACCCCTCCACTTT. The full variable domain, rest sourced from reference TRBV7-2 and TRBJ1-6, is GAGVSQSPSNKVTEKGKDVELRCDPISGHTALYWYRQSLGQGLEFLIYFQGNSAPDKSGLPSDRFSAERTGGSVSTLTIQRTQQEDSAVYLCASSSLSNSPLHFGNGTRLTVT.